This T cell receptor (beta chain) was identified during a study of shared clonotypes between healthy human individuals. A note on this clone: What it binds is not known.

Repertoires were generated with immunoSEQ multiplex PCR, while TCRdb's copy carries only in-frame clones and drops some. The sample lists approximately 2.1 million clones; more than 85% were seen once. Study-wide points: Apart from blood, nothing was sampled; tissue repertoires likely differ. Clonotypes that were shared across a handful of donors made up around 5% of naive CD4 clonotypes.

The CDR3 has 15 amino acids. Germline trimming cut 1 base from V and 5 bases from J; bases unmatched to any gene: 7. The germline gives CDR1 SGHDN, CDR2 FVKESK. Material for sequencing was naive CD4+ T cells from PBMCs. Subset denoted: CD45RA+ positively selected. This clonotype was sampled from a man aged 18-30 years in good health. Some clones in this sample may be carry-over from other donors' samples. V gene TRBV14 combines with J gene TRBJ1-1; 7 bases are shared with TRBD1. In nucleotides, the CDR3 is TGTGCCAGCAGCCAAGTTTTTGCCAGGGGGACTGAAGCTTTCTTT. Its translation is CASSQVFARGTEAFF.